The 9 T cell receptor beta chains in this list originate from one sample, sequenced in a study of CD8 T cells in ankylosing spondylitis. TCRdb independently ran MiXCR on the 5' RACE reads; one entry per CDR3 protein. The sample yields roughly 190,000 distinct CDR3 sequences, around 13% seen once. Sequences were obtained from blood, either unsorted or a sorted T cell fraction (not recorded which). The receptors derive from a male donor with ankylosing spondylitis or in good health (not recorded which).

This chain connects TRBV4-1 to TRBJ2-5, with 7 bases fitting TRBD1. Germline CDR1 reads MGHRA; CDR2 reads YSYEKL. V trimming: 2 bases; J trimming: 4 bases; junction bases outside the gene matches: 4. The CDR3 totals 14 residues. DNA for the CDR3: TGCGCCAGCAGCCAACCATGGACAGGAGAGACCCAGTACTTC. Amino acids: CASSQPWTGETQYF.

Concerning this clonotype itself: Just one base apart from a much larger clone, this may be a read error. The chain carries TRBV11-2 and TRBJ2-7, with a tentative D call TRBD2 (6 bases). Germline V lookup: CDR1 SGHAT, CDR2 FQNNGV. The CDR3 totals 13 residues. The CDR3 bases are TGTGCCAGCAGCTGGGGACTGAACTACGAGCAGTGCTTC. Its protein product is CASSWGLNYEQCF.

This clonotype has only a few counts. V is TRBV6-2 or TRBV6-3 and J is TRBJ1-5, with D hard to call. The CDR3 consists of 15 residues. V lost 0 bases to trimming and J lost 4 bases, with 10 bases between them. Germline V gene sequence: CDR1 MNHEY, CDR2 SVGEGT. Here the CDR3 reads CASSYSQLGNQPQHF. The CDR3, as DNA: TGTGCCAGCAGTTACTCCCAATTGGGGAATCAGCCCCAGCATTTT.

This clonotype was picked up a small number of times. This chain uses TRBV7-6 with TRBJ2-7; D gene uncertain. V gave up 1 base and J gave up 0 bases, with 19 bases separating them. Germline values: CDR1 SGHVS, CDR2 FNYEAQ. The CDR3 runs to 18 residues. This CDR3 is CASSLVNGFLEHSYEQYF. CDR3 nucleotide sequence: TGTGCCAGCAGCTTAGTAAATGGGTTCCTTGAGCACTCCTACGAGCAGTACTTC.

The J gene is TRBJ2-5, the V gene TRBV9, with 16 bases that match TRBD2. This CDR3 is built from 20 residues. V trimming: 3 bases; J trimming: 2 bases; junction bases outside the gene matches: 13. Germline CDR1 reads SGDLS; CDR2 reads YYNGEE. Written as DNA, the CDR3 is TGTGCCAGCAGCGCCGAGGAGGGACTAGCGGGGGGGCCGGGGCAAGAGACCCAGTACTTC. It translates to CASSAEEGLAGGPGQETQYF.

This clonotype appeared many times. The chain is built from TRBV12-3 or TRBV12-4 and TRBJ2-3; D gene uncertain. Trimming shortened V by 6 bases and J by 6 bases, and 19 bases separated the two germline ends. This CDR3 contains 15 residues. Here the CDR3 reads CASSSLHLSSDTQYF. In DNA, the CDR3 is TGTGCCAGCAGCTCTCTCCACCTAAGCTCCGATACGCAGTATTTT.

This clonotype was detected only a few times. The J gene is TRBJ2-5, the V gene TRBV11-3; D gene ambiguous. The CDR3 loop spans 13 amino acids. Trimming stripped 4 bases from V and 2 bases from J, with 8 bases between. In germline, CDR1 is SGHNT, CDR2 YENEEA. CDR3 residues: CASSSDLQETQYF. The CDR3 coding sequence is TGTGCCAGCAGCTCGGATTTACAAGAGACCCAGTACTTC.

This clonotype was counted only a few times. The chain uses TRBV19 and TRBJ2-7, with a tentative D call TRBD1 (5 bases). V lost 9 bases to trimming and J lost 0 bases, with 18 bases between them. The CDR3 consists of 15 residues. Germline V gene sequence: CDR1 LNHDA, CDR2 SQIVND (reference sequence). DNA for the CDR3: TGTGCCAGCGCCACGGCGGCAGGGATCTCCTACGAGCAGTACTTC. Translating gives CASATAAGISYEQYF.

Only a few counts were recorded for this clonotype. The genes are TRBV12-3 or TRBV12-4 and TRBJ2-3; tentatively, D is TRBD2 (7 bases). This CDR3 is built from 13 residues. V shed 6 bases and J shed 2 bases, with 9 bases lying between them. CDR3: CASSGGLTDTQYF. The CDR3 DNA sequence: TGTGCCAGCAGCGGGGGGCTCACAGATACGCAGTATTTT.